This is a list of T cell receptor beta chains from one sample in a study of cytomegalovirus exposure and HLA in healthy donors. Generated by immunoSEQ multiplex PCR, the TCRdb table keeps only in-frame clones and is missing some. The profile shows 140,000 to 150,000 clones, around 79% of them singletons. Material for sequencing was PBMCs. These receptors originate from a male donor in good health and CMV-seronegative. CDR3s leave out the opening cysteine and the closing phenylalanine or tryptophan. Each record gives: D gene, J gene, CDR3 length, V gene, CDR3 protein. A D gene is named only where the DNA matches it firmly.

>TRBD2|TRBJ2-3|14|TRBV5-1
ASSLGLAELTDTQY
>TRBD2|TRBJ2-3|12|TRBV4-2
ATMGGRSTDTQY
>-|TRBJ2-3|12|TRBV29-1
SVAGTGASDTQY
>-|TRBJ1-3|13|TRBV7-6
ASSPRFLSSNTIY
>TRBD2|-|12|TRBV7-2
ASSLGLAAYEQY
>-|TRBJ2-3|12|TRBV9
ASSPFLSTDTQY
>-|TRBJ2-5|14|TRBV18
ASSTNPNESQETQY
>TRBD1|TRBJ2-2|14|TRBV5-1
ASSLGQGLYTGELF
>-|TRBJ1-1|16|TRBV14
ASSQAGVNRGVNTEAF
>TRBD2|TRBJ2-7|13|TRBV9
ASSVGGSGVFEQY
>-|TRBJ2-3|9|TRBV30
AWRNTNTQY
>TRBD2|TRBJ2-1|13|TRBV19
ASRAPGLTHNEQF
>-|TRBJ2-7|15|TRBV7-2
ASSLAGHGLGTYEQY
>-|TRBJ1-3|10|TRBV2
ASSQAGNTIY
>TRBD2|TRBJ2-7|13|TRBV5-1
ASSLLAESSYEQY
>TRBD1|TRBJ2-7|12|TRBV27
ASSDPGQGYEQY
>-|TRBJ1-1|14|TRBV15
ATSRVVGKMVPEAF
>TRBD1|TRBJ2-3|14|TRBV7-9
ASSQLNRGFLDTQY
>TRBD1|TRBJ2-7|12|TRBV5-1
ASSSGTGDYEQY
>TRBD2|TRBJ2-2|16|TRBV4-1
ASSHGGLAGVGTGELF
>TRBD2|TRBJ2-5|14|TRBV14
ASSQGLLAGGETQY
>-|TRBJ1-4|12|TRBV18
ASSPLGRAEKLF
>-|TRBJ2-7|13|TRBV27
ASYREGFKIGEQY
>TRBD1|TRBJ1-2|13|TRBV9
ASSSEDRGLEGYT
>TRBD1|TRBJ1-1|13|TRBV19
ASSRQGSGNTEAF
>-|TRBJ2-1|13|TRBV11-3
ASSPRGRTYNEQF
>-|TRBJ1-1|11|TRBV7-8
ASSFGGGTEAF